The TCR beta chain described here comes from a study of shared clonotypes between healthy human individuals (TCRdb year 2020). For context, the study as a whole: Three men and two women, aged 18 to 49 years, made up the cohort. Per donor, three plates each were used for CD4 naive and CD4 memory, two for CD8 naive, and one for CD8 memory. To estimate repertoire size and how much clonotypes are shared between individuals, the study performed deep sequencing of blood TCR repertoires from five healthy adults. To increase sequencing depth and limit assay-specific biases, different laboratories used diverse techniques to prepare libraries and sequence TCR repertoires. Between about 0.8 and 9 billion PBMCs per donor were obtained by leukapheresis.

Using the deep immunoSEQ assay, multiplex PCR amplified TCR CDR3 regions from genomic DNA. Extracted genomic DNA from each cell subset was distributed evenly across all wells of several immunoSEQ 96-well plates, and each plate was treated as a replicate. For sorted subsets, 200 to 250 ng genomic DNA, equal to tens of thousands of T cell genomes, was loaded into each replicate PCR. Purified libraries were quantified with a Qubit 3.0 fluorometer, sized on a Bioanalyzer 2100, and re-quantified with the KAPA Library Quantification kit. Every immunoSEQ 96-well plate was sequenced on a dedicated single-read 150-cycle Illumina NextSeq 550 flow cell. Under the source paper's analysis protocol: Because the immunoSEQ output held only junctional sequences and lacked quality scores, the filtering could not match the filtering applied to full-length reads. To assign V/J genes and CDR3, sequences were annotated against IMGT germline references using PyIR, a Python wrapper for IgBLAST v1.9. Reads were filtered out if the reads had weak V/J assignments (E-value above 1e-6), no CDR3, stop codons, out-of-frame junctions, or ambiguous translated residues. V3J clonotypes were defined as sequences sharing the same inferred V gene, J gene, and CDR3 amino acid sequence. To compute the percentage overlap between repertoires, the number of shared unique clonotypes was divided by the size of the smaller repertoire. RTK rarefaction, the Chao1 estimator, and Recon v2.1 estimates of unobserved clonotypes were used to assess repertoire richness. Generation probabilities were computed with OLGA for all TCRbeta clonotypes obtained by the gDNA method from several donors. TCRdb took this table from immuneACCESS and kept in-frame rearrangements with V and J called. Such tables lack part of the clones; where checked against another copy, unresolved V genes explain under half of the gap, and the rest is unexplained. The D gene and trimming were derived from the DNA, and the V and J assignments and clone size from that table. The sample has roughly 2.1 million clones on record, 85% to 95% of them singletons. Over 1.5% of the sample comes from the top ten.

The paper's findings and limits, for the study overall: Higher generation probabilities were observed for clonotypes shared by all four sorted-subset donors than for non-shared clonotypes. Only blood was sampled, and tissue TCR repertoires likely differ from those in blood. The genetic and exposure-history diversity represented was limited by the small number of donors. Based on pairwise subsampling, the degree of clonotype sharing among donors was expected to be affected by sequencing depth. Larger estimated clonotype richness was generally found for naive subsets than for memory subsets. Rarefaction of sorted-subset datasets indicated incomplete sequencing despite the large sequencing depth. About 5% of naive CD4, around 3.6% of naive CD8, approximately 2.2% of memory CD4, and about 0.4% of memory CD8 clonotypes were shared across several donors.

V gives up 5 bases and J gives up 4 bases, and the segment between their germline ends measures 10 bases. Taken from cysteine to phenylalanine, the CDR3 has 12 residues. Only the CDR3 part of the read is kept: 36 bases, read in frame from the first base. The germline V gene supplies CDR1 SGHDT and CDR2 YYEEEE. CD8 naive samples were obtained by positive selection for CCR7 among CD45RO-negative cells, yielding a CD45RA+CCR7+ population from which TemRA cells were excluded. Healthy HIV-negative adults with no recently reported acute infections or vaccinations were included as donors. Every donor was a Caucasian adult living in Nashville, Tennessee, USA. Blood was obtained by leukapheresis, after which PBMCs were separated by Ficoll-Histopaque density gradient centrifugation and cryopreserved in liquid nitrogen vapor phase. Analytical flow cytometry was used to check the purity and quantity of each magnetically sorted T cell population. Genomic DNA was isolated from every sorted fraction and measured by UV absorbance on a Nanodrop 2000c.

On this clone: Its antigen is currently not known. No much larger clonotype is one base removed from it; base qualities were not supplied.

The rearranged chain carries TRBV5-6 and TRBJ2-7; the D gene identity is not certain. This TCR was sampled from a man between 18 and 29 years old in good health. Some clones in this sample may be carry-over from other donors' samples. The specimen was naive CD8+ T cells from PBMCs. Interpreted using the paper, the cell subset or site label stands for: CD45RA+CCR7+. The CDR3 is CASRSAMYEQYF. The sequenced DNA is TGTGCCAGCAGAAGCGCCATGTACGAGCAGTACTTC.